The 29 T cell receptor beta chains in this list originate from one sample, sequenced in a study of regulatory T cells in long-lasting Graves disease. Described time point: newly diagnosed GD, antithyroid drugs for less than 3 months. PBMCs provided the RNA from which the TCR library was made. CDR3-region Arm-PCR and iRepertoire HTBI primers produced the TCR beta libraries. One entry per CDR3 protein, called by TCRdb with MiXCR from the multiplex PCR reads. The table records approximately 540,000 distinct CDR3 sequences, about 12% of them present only once. A further study also used this sample, focusing on T cells in Graves' hyperthyroidism and ophthalmopathy.

The sequences come from peripheral blood mononuclear cells (PBMCs), collected at new diagnosis, from a patient treated with antithyroid drugs. Every receptor here comes from a woman younger than 45 with Graves disease.

This clonotype showed up many times. The chain carries TRBV27 and TRBJ1-2, with TRBD1 as a possible D gene (6 bases). V was pared by 6 bases and J by 4 bases, with 12 bases between. This CDR3 contains 13 residues. CDR1 and CDR2 (germline): MNHEY, SMNVEV (reference sequence). This chain's CDR3 is CASSLQGSYGYTF. CDR3 DNA sequence: TGTGCCAGCAGCCTACAGGGTAGCTATGGCTACACCTTC.

In this sample, this clonotype turned up many times. The genes are TRBV7-9 and TRBJ1-4, with a tentative D call TRBD1 (6 bases). There are 15 residues in the CDR3. The germline gives CDR1 SEHNR, CDR2 FQNEAQ (reference sequence). V gave up 5 bases and J gave up 3 bases, with 13 bases separating them. The CDR3 bases are TGTGCCAGCAGCGGGGGCAGGAGTTCTAATGAAAAACTGTTTTTT. It is translated as CASSGGRSSNEKLFF.

This clonotype occurred many times. The J gene is TRBJ2-1, the V gene TRBV20-1, with a possible D match to TRBD2 (5 bases). V lost 3 bases, J lost 11 bases, and 14 bases lay in between. The germline gives CDR1 DFQATT, CDR2 SNEGSKA (reference sequence). The CDR3 is made up of 12 amino acids. The CDR3 sequence is CSARLVSGKQFF. CDR3 DNA sequence: TGCAGTGCTAGGCTTGTCTCCGGGAAGCAGTTCTTC.

The table lists this clonotype with a few counts. The V and J genes are TRBV20-1 and TRBJ1-1; D not resolved. CDR1 and CDR2 (germline): DFQATT, SNEGSKA (reference sequence). V shed 7 bases and J shed 5 bases, with 11 bases lying between them. This CDR3 contains 11 residues. CDR3 residues: CSVRRGTEAFF. In DNA, the CDR3 is TGCAGTGTCAGACGGGGTACTGAAGCTTTCTTT.

This clonotype was seen repeatedly, ten times or more. This rearrangement joins TRBV27 to TRBJ2-7; D unclear. Germline V gene sequence: CDR1 MNHEY, CDR2 SMNVEV (reference sequence). Trimming left V 5 bases short and J 2 bases short, with 16 bases between. The CDR3 spans 15 residues. The CDR3 is CASSTLGLMAYEQYF. Here the CDR3 DNA reads TGTGCCAGCAGTACCCTCGGCCTAATGGCCTACGAGCAGTACTTC.

Many counts were recorded for this clonotype. The genes are TRBV11-3 and TRBJ2-7, with TRBD1 matching 12 bases. Trimming at V came to 5 bases and at J to 5 bases, leaving 10 bases not matched to a gene. Per germline, CDR1 SGHNT and CDR2 YENEEA. The CDR3 has 16 residues. This CDR3 reads CASSAITGTGGHEQYF. For the CDR3, the DNA is TGTGCCAGCAGCGCTATTACCGGGACAGGGGGCCACGAGCAGTACTTC. Supplemented by reference TRBV11-3 and TRBJ2-7, the full variable domain reads EAGVVQSPRYKIIEKKQPVAFWCNPISGHNTLYWYLQNLGQGPELLIRYENEEAVDDSQLPKDRFSAERLKGVDSTLKIQPAELGDSAVYLCASSAITGTGGHEQYFGPGTRLTVT.

V gene TRBV28 combines with J gene TRBJ1-1, with 9 bases matching TRBD1. The V gene's germline CDR1 is MDHEN and CDR2 SYDVKM. The CDR3 covers 17 residues. V shed 5 bases, J shed 5 bases, and the junction held 15 bases outside the gene matches. CDR3 DNA: TGTGCCAGCAGTGCAACCATACAGGGGGCGCCTTTGACTGAAGCTTTCTTT. As protein: CASSATIQGAPLTEAFF.

The V call is TRBV27, the J call TRBJ2-2; D is undetermined. The CDR3 is 14 residues long. The ends were cut back, 5 bases at V and 7 bases at J, with 14 bases in the middle. The germline gives CDR1 MNHEY, CDR2 SMNVEV (reference sequence). The CDR3 DNA follows: TGTGCCAGCAGTAAACACCTGGGGTTCGGGGAGCTGTTTTTT. Its protein product is CASSKHLGFGELFF.

This clonotype showed up just a few times. The V gene is TRBV20-1, the J gene TRBJ1-1, with 8 positions matching TRBD1. The junction had 8 bases not matched to a gene; V was cut back by 6 bases and J by 8 bases. The CDR3 totals 12 residues. In germline, CDR1 is DFQATT, CDR2 SNEGSKA (reference sequence). As DNA, the CDR3 is TGCAGTGCCAGACAGGGGATTGGCGAAGCTTTCTTT. This encodes CSARQGIGEAFF.

This clonotype was seen a handful of times. The missing conserved phenylalanine or tryptophan at the end of this CDR3 makes a read error likely. The chain uses TRBV9 and TRBJ2-1; D ambiguous. Trimming left V 0 bases short and J 9 bases short, with 13 bases between. Germline lookup yields CDR1 SGDLS and CDR2 YYNGEE. This CDR3 has 14 amino acids. The CDR3 DNA is TGTGCCAGCAGCGTAGAGGTCACAGACCGTGAGCAGTTCCTC. It is translated as CASSVEVTDREQFL.

This clonotype was found once. A much larger clonotype is one base distant, so this may be a read error. The V gene is TRBV12-3 or TRBV12-4, the J gene TRBJ2-5; no clear D gene. CDR3 length: 14 residues. The V end lost 4 bases, the J end lost 11 bases, and 20 bases lay between the germline ends. The CDR3 loop reads CASSWRGPDNEQYF. The CDR3 DNA is TGTGCCAGCAGTTGGCGCGGACCCGACAATGAGCAGTACTTC.

This clonotype qualifies as medium-sized. The gene calls are TRBV6-2 or TRBV6-3 and TRBJ2-2; D is possibly TRBD1 (5 bases). Germline CDR1 reads MNHEY; CDR2 reads SVGEGT. The CDR3 runs 15 residues. V was pared by 4 bases and J by 7 bases, with 16 bases between. CDR3 in amino acids: CASSLDQGHGGELFF. CDR3 nucleotides: TGTGCCAGCAGTTTAGACCAGGGCCATGGCGGGGAGCTGTTTTTT.

The rearrangement joins TRBV28 to TRBJ1-2; D unresolved. The CDR3 has 17 residues. V was clipped by 4 bases and J by 1 base, with 19 bases between them. From germline, CDR1 is MDHEN and CDR2 SYDVKM. The CDR3 coding sequence is TGTGCCAGCAGTTCCGGGGTTATCGCTCAACTTAACTATGGCTACACCTTC. It yields the protein CASSSGVIAQLNYGYTF.

Only a few counts were recorded for this clonotype. The chain carries TRBV7-2 and TRBJ2-1; no definite D call. V was trimmed by 1 base and J by 12 bases, leaving 10 bases between them. Germline CDR1 reads SGHTA; CDR2 reads FQGNSA. The CDR3 runs to 12 residues. In DNA, the CDR3 is TGTGCCAGCAGCTTAGAGGTGGAGAGGCAGTTCTTC. This gives the protein CASSLEVERQFF. Full variable domain (remainder filled in from reference TRBV7-2 and TRBJ2-1): GAGVSQSPSNKVTEKGKDVELRCDPISGHTALYWYRQSLGQGLEFLIYFQGNSAPDKSGLPSDRFSAERTGGSVSTLTIQRTQQEDSAVYLCASSLEVERQFFGPGTRLTVL.

The V gene is TRBV6-1, the J gene TRBJ2-7, with 8 nucleotides matching TRBD2. This CDR3 is 14 amino acids long. Losses at the gene ends were 8 bases for V and 1 base for J; bases not matched to a gene: 7. Germline V gene lookup returns CDR1 MNHNS and CDR2 SASEGT. The CDR3 sequence is CASGVAGRSYEQYF. The CDR3 DNA is TGTGCCAGCGGGGTAGCGGGAAGGTCCTACGAGCAGTACTTC.

Turning to this clonotype: A much larger clone lies one base from this, so it may be a read error. This chain uses TRBV28 with TRBJ2-7; TRBD2 is a possible D gene (6 bases). Trimming pared 6 bases from V and 7 bases from J, leaving 19 bases between. This CDR3 is built from 14 residues. Germline values: CDR1 MDHEN, CDR2 SYDVKM. The CDR3 nucleotides read TGTGCCAGCAGCGAAGGGACTCCTAAGCGGGAGCAGTACTTC. It codes for CASSEGTPKREQYF. The full variable domain, completed using reference TRBV28 and TRBJ2-7, is DVKVTQSSRYLVKRTGEKVFLECVQDMDHENMFWYRQDPGLGLRLIYFSYDVKMKEKGDIPEGYSVSREKKERFSLILESASTNQTSMYLCASSEGTPKREQYFGPGTRLTVT.

The table lists this clonotype with many counts. V usage is TRBV12-3 or TRBV12-4 and J usage is TRBJ1-2; D not resolved. V was clipped by 8 bases and J by 4 bases, with 17 bases between them. The CDR3 totals 14 residues. As DNA, the CDR3 is TGTGCCAGCTCCCATAGAGGTCAGGCCTATGGCTACACCTTC. The encoded protein is CASSHRGQAYGYTF.

The genes are TRBV13 and TRBJ1-2; D is perhaps TRBD1 (5 bases). Looked up from germline, CDR1 is PRHDT and CDR2 is FYEKMQ (reference sequence). V lost 5 bases and J 4 bases, leaving 23 bases between the germline ends. The CDR3 contains 17 residues. The CDR3: CASSLQPGGTSGYGYTF. The CDR3 nucleotides read TGTGCCAGCAGCCTCCAGCCGGGGGGTACCTCGGGCTATGGCTACACCTTC.

This clonotype was recorded many times. This chain joins TRBV28 and TRBJ1-1; D is uncertain. The CDR3 is 10 residues long. Germline values: CDR1 MDHEN, CDR2 SYDVKM. V lost 8 bases and J 5 bases, leaving 6 bases between the germline ends. CDR3 DNA: TGTGCCAGCTTAAGAACTGAAGCTTTCTTT. Translating it yields CASLRTEAFF.

In this sample, this clonotype turned up many times. V gene TRBV6-5 combines with J gene TRBJ1-5; D gene uncertain. V was pared by 4 bases and J by 4 bases, with 8 bases between. The CDR3 length is 13 residues. Germline V gene lookup returns CDR1 MNHEY and CDR2 SVGAGI. The chain's CDR3 is CASSFDPNQPQHF. The CDR3 nucleotides read TGTGCCAGCAGTTTCGACCCAAATCAGCCCCAGCATTTT.

This clonotype was picked up many times. The chain uses TRBV7-8 and TRBJ2-1; 13 bases map to TRBD2. This CDR3 has 18 amino acids. Germline trimming cut 5 bases from V and 0 bases from J; bases unmatched to any gene: 7. The V gene's germline CDR1 is SGHVS and CDR2 FQNEAQ. CDR3 region: CASSRGLAGARSYNEQFF. The CDR3 nucleotides read TGTGCCAGCAGCCGAGGACTAGCGGGAGCCCGCTCCTACAATGAGCAGTTCTTC. Full variable domain (rest looked up from reference TRBV7-8 and TRBJ2-1): GAGVSQSPRYKVAKRGQDVALRCDPISGHVSLFWYQQALGQGPEFLTYFQNEAQLDKSGLPSDRFFAERPEGSVSTLKIQRTQQEDSAVYLCASSRGLAGARSYNEQFFGPGTRLTVL.

This clonotype was seen ten or more times. V usage is TRBV28 and J usage is TRBJ2-5; D unresolved. The CDR3 length is 12 residues. CDR1 is MDHEN, CDR2 SYDVKM, per germline. Between the trimmed V and J ends, which lost 3 bases and 4 bases, there was a span of 6 bases. The CDR3, as DNA: TGTGCCAGCAGTTTCTTTCGAGAGACCCAGTACTTC. Protein: CASSFFRETQYF.

This clonotype was seen only a few times. The chain joins TRBV20-1 to TRBJ1-4, with a possible D match to TRBD1 (6 bases). Germline loops: CDR1 DFQATT, CDR2 SNEGSKA (reference sequence). V was trimmed by 6 bases and J by 4 bases, leaving 21 bases between them. The CDR3 runs to 16 residues. The DNA of the CDR3 is TGCAGTGCCCACCCCGAGGGGGACTTTATTAATGAAAAACTGTTTTTT. This sequence encodes CSAHPEGDFINEKLFF.

This clonotype was observed once. The V gene is TRBV11-1, the J gene TRBJ2-3; TRBD2 agrees at 9 bases. The end of the DNA aligns better with TRBJ2-7, so the J call may be wrong. From germline, CDR1 is SGHAT and CDR2 FQDESV (reference sequence). The length of the CDR3 is 15 residues. The CDR3 DNA sequence: TGTGCCAGCAGCGTGCTAGCGGGAATGATAGGTGAGCAGTACTTC. Translation: CASSVLAGMIGEQYF.

The V call is TRBV16, the J call TRBJ2-7, with a tentative D call TRBD2 (7 bases). V was trimmed by 6 bases and J by 3 bases, leaving 21 bases between them. The CDR3 sequence is 16 residues long. CDR1 is KGHSY, CDR2 FQNENV, per germline. CDR3 residues: CASSGQGLAVLYEQYF. The CDR3 DNA reads TGTGCCAGCAGTGGGCAGGGGCTAGCGGTACTCTACGAGCAGTACTTC.

The chain couples TRBV10-3 to TRBJ2-3, with D possibly being TRBD1 (5 bases). V lost 8 bases to trimming and J lost 3 bases, with 12 bases between them. Germline V gives CDR1 ENHRY, CDR2 SYGVKD. This CDR3 spans 13 amino acids. Here the CDR3 reads CAIGASSTDTQYF. The CDR3 DNA is TGTGCCATCGGGGCCTCTTCAACAGATACGCAGTATTTT.

This clonotype was counted between two and nine times. The J gene is TRBJ1-2, the V gene TRBV3-1; TRBD1 agrees at 7 bases. This CDR3 has 14 residues. The germline V gene encodes CDR1 LGHDT and CDR2 YNNKEL (reference sequence). The J segment lost 3 bases and the V segment lost 8 bases, leaving 9 bases of the junction unmatched. The CDR3 loop reads CASAPGQNYYGYTF. The CDR3, as DNA: TGTGCCAGCGCGCCGGGACAGAACTACTATGGCTACACCTTC. The full variable domain, with the rest looked up from reference TRBV3-1 and TRBJ1-2, is DTAVSQTPKYLVTQMGNDKSIKCEQNLGHDTMYWYKQDSKKFLKIMFSYNNKELIINETVPNRFSPKSPDKAHLNLHINSLELGDSAVYFCASAPGQNYYGYTFGSGTRLTVV.

The rearrangement uses TRBV12-3 or TRBV12-4 and TRBJ2-2; D remains unclear. V was cut by 7 bases and J by 6 bases, with 12 bases left in between. The CDR3 has 13 amino acids. In DNA form, the CDR3 reads TGTGCCAGCACCCAACTGAGCTCCGGGGAGCTGTTTTTT. This sequence encodes CASTQLSSGELFF.

This clonotype has only a few counts. The chain couples TRBV6-1 to TRBJ2-1; 11 bases match TRBD2. The CDR3 has 15 amino acids. CDR1 is MNHNS, CDR2 SASEGT, per germline. Germline trimming cut 6 bases from V and 4 bases from J; bases unmatched to any gene: 5. The CDR3 coding sequence is TGTGCCAGCAGAAATAGACTAGCGGGATACAATGAGCAGTTCTTC. Translation gives CASRNRLAGYNEQFF.